The 24 T cell receptor beta chains listed next were all sequenced from one sample in a study of CD8+ T cells in alopecia areata. The sequencing template was cDNA reverse transcribed from extracted RNA. The protocol was immunoSEQ multiplex PCR, while the TCRdb copy is restricted to in-frame clones and leaves out a portion. In the table there are around 98,000 clones, around 44% of which are singletons. Sequenced material: CD4+ T cells sorted from blood. The receptors come from a human donor with alopecia areata.

This clone showed up just a few times. V is TRBV29-1 and J is TRBJ2-3; 7 bases align to TRBD1. J lost 1 base, V lost 5 bases, and 3 bases had no gene match. This CDR3 has 13 residues. The germline V gene has CDR1 SQVTM and CDR2 ANQGSEA. The CDR3 loop is CSVTGEGTDTQYF. CDR3 nucleotide sequence: TGCAGCGTTACAGGGGAAGGCACAGATACGCAGTATTTT.

This clone was counted a few times. The chain employs TRBV29-1 and TRBJ1-5; unclear D gene. The CDR3 extends over 12 amino acids. Trimming took off 4 bases at V and 6 bases at J, with 10 bases between the two ends. Germline V gene data show CDR1 as SQVTM and CDR2 as ANQGSEA. For the CDR3, the DNA is TGCAGCGTTGCTACGGGCGCTCAGCCCCAGCATTTT. Its translation is CSVATGAQPQHF.

In this sample, this clone turned up a few times. The J gene is TRBJ2-2, the V gene TRBV14, with no clear D. V was clipped by 4 bases and J by 4 bases, with 7 bases between them. The CDR3 is made up of 13 amino acids. In germline, CDR1 is SGHDN, CDR2 FVKESK. The CDR3 coding sequence is TGTGCCAGCAGCCGCGGCCGCACCGGGGAGCTGTTTTTT. Its protein product is CASSRGRTGELFF.

This clone was observed a handful of times. The chain couples TRBV29-1 to TRBJ2-7; D is unresolved. V was pared by 5 bases and J by 3 bases, with 8 bases between. The CDR3 loop spans 11 amino acids. From germline, CDR1 is SQVTM and CDR2 ANQGSEA. The CDR3 is CSVHSFYEQYF. CDR3 coding DNA: TGCAGCGTTCACAGTTTCTACGAGCAGTACTTC.

V usage is TRBV30 and J usage is TRBJ1-1; the D gene is possibly TRBD1 (6 bases). The CDR3 length is 15 residues. Germline assignment: CDR1 GTSNPN and CDR2 SVGIG (reference sequence). With 8 bases removed from V and 4 bases from J, the gap between germline ends came to 23 bases. The CDR3 sequence: CARQKGRLGATEAFF. The DNA of the CDR3 is TGTGCCAGACAGAAGGGCCGACTGGGGGCCACTGAAGCTTTCTTT.

The chain combines TRBV4-1 with TRBJ2-7, with 11 bases identical to TRBD1. There are 15 residues in the CDR3. Losses at the gene ends were 3 bases for V and 2 bases for J; bases not matched to a gene: 3. CDR1 is MGHRA, CDR2 YSYEKL, per germline. The CDR3 spells CASSQGQGGTYEQYF. In DNA form, the CDR3 reads TGCGCCAGCAGCCAGGGACAGGGGGGAACCTACGAGCAGTACTTC.

This clone was counted a few times. The CDR3 loop is CASRYGTAYEQYF. The CDR3 DNA sequence: TGTGCCAGCAGGTACGGGACAGCCTACGAGCAGTACTTC. The chain couples TRBV6-5 to TRBJ2-7; 7 nucleotides match TRBD1. The CDR3 covers 13 residues. Per the germline V gene, CDR1 is MNHEY and CDR2 is SVGAGI. The trim removed 6 bases at V and 2 bases at J, leaving 4 bases unmatched.

This clone was found a few times. The chain carries TRBV7-9 and TRBJ1-1, with D hard to call. Germline lookup yields CDR1 SEHNR and CDR2 FQNEAQ (reference sequence). V lost 1 base, J lost 1 base, and 1 base lay in between. This CDR3 has 12 residues. The chain's CDR3 is CASSLENTEAFF. The CDR3 DNA is TGTGCCAGCAGCTTAGAGAACACTGAAGCTTTCTTT.

The chain is built from TRBV30 and TRBJ1-2; 7 nucleotides line up with TRBD1. Looked up from germline, CDR1 is GTSNPN and CDR2 is SVGIG (reference sequence). The CDR3 has 16 residues. The V and J ends lost 0 bases and 7 bases, in that order; junction bases with no gene match: 14. The chain's CDR3 is CAWSVSRRGAGGGYTF. The CDR3 DNA reads as TGTGCCTGGAGTGTCTCACGCAGGGGGGCCGGAGGTGGCTACACCTTC.

This clone was detected only once. V and J are TRBV27 and TRBJ2-7; TRBD1 matches at 7 bases. Germline CDR1 and CDR2: MNHEY and SMNVEV (reference sequence). V lost 5 bases and J lost 0; bases outside the gene matches: 10. The CDR3 consists of 16 residues. CDR3 coding DNA: TGTGCCAGCAGTAAACAGGGGACCATAAGCTCCTACGAGCAGTACTTC. Translation: CASSKQGTISSYEQYF.

The gene calls are TRBV4-1 and TRBJ2-3, with D possibly TRBD1 on 6 matching bases. Germline values: CDR1 MGHRA, CDR2 YSYEKL. CDR3 length: 15 amino acids. The germline V and J ends were trimmed by 0 bases and 2 bases, with 9 bases remaining between them. CDR3 DNA: TGCGCCAGCAGCCAAGATGGACAGTCCACAGATACGCAGTATTTT. Its protein is CASSQDGQSTDTQYF.

The chain couples TRBV29-1 to TRBJ2-7; the D gene is possibly TRBD2 (5 bases). Germline V gene data show CDR1 as SQVTM and CDR2 as ANQGSEA. Trimming cost V 8 bases and J 2 bases, with 10 bases left between them. This CDR3 region has 11 residues. The CDR3, as DNA: TGCAGCTATTTCGGGGCCTACGAGCAGTACTTC. Its translation is CSYFGAYEQYF.

Written as DNA, the CDR3 is TGCAGCGTGGCGGGGGACGGAGAAAAACTGTTTTTT. Its protein is CSVAGDGEKLFF. The chain employs TRBV29-1 and TRBJ1-4; possible D gene TRBD1, 5 bases. Germline CDR1 reads SQVTM; CDR2 reads ANQGSEA. The CDR3 has 12 amino acids. Trimming took 6 bases from V and 8 from J, leaving 13 bases between them.

V is TRBV4-1 and J is TRBJ2-3; D is unclear. This CDR3 has 13 residues. The V gene's germline CDR1 is MGHRA and CDR2 YSYEKL. The V gene lost 1 base and the J gene lost 2 bases, with 4 bases spanning the gap. The DNA of the CDR3 is TGCGCCAGCAGCCAAGTCCTCACAGATACGCAGTATTTT. This translates into CASSQVLTDTQYF.

This rearrangement joins TRBV5-1 to TRBJ2-7; the D call may be TRBD1 or TRBD2 (6 bases each). This CDR3 has 17 residues. V lost 0 bases to trimming and J lost 2 bases, with 18 bases between them. Germline assignment: CDR1 SGHRS and CDR2 YFSETQ. The CDR3 loop is CASSLAGSGGSPYEQYF. The CDR3 DNA follows: TGCGCCAGCAGCTTGGCCGGTTCCGGGGGCAGCCCCTACGAGCAGTACTTC.

V usage is TRBV29-1 and J usage is TRBJ2-1; D gene ambiguous. The CDR3 covers 12 residues. Trimming removed 4 bases from V and 5 bases from J, with 9 bases in between. Germline-derived CDR1 and CDR2 are SQVTM and ANQGSEA. CDR3 in DNA: TGCAGCGTTGCACTACCGGACAATGAGCAGTTCTTC. It codes for CSVALPDNEQFF.

This clone has just a few counts. V and J are TRBV28 and TRBJ2-1, with D maybe TRBD1 (7 bases). Germline loops: CDR1 MDHEN, CDR2 SYDVKM. V was pared by 4 bases and J by 4 bases, with 14 bases between. The CDR3 is made up of 15 amino acids. In DNA, the CDR3 is TGTGCCAGCAGTTCGGAGGGGGCAGGGTACAATGAGCAGTTCTTC. Its protein is CASSSEGAGYNEQFF.

This clone was seen a handful of times. This sequence joins TRBV18 and TRBJ2-1; no reliable D call. The germline CDR1 and CDR2 sequences are KGHSH and LQKENI. V lost 3 bases and J lost 5, with 11 bases in between. This CDR3 is 14 amino acids long. The CDR3 DNA follows: TGTGCCAGCTCACCGGGGTGGACCCACAATGAGCAGTTCTTC. This sequence encodes CASSPGWTHNEQFF.

The chain is built from TRBV30 and TRBJ2-3; TRBD2 aligns across 8 bases. Per germline, CDR1 GTSNPN and CDR2 SVGIG (reference sequence). This CDR3 spans 14 amino acids. Trimming removed 1 base from V and 6 bases from J; junction bases left unmatched: 6. CDR3 in amino acids: CAWSARGGRDTQYF. Written as DNA, the CDR3 is TGTGCCTGGAGTGCTCGGGGGGGCCGGGATACGCAGTATTTT.

This clone was seen a handful of times. This chain uses TRBV6-6 with TRBJ2-3; D is perhaps TRBD1 or TRBD2 (5 bases each). This CDR3 has 15 amino acids. The V gene lost 4 bases and the J gene lost 5 bases, with 16 bases spanning the gap. CDR1 is MNHNY and CDR2 is SVGAGI in the germline V gene (reference sequence). The CDR3 sequence is CASSSVEGSGDTQYF. As DNA, the CDR3 is TGTGCCAGCAGTTCAGTTGAGGGGTCGGGAGATACGCAGTATTTT.

This clone came up a few times. The CDR3 DNA reads TGCAGCGTTCCGGGACTAGCGAAACCCCTGGGCGGGGAGCAGTTCTTC. This codes for CSVPGLAKPLGGEQFF. V and J are TRBV29-1 and TRBJ2-1; TRBD2 agrees at 10 bases. V shed 5 bases and J 10 bases; nucleotides not matched to a gene: 17. Germline V CDR1 and CDR2: SQVTM, ANQGSEA. The CDR3 has 16 amino acids.

This CDR3 is CAFGNTEAFF. Written as DNA, the CDR3 is TGTGCCTTTGGAAATACTGAAGCTTTCTTT. The genes are TRBV30 and TRBJ1-1; D is unresolved. The length of the CDR3 is 10 residues. Germline CDR1 reads GTSNPN; CDR2 reads SVGIG (reference sequence). Trimming cost V 7 bases and J 5 bases, with 8 bases left between them.

This clone has only a few counts. This chain links TRBV29-1 with TRBJ2-5; D remains ambiguous. Germline CDR1 is SQVTM and CDR2 is ANQGSEA. The CDR3 contains 14 residues. Trimming removed 6 bases from V and 1 base from J, with 15 bases in between. In DNA form, the CDR3 reads TGCAGCGTACGCAGCAACGGTGCCCAAGAGACCCAGTACTTC. Its protein is CSVRSNGAQETQYF.

This chain links TRBV5-1 with TRBJ2-3; D gene unclear. The CDR3 covers 14 residues. The ends were cut back, 4 bases at V and 2 bases at J, with 11 bases in the middle. The germline CDR1 and CDR2 sequences are SGHRS and YFSETQ. CDR3 nucleotides: TGCGCCAGCAGCACCGGACGCTTCACAGATACGCAGTATTTT. Its translation: CASSTGRFTDTQYF.